Shown below are 32 T cell receptor beta chains from a single sample sequenced in a study of vaccination effects on CD4 cells after COVID-19. Assay: immunoSEQ multiplex PCR; the TCRdb copy retains only in-frame clones and omits some. Of roughly 20,000 clones listed, around 70% are singletons. Within the ViraFEST assay, antigen-specific CD4+ T cells underwent expansion with viral peptide pools prior to sequencing. The culture ran for roughly ten days before CD4+ T cells were isolated. All study participants received two doses of BNT162b2 or mRNA-1273 vaccine. The antigens of these receptors remain unknown. This sample comprised CD4+ T cells from PBMCs cultured with HCoV-NL63 spike peptides, obtained after COVID-19 vaccination. The receptors were gathered from a human donor who received a COVID-19 vaccine.

V gene TRBV6-5 combines with J gene TRBJ2-7; D may be TRBD2 (6 bases). Trimming cost V 10 bases and J 0 bases, with 16 bases left between them. From germline, CDR1 is MNHEY and CDR2 SVGAGI. The CDR3 consists of 14 residues. In DNA form, the CDR3 reads TGTGCCACGCGGTGGGACTTGGCCTCCTACGAGCAGTACTTC. This encodes CATRWDLASYEQYF.

V usage is TRBV6-1 and J usage is TRBJ2-3; possible D gene TRBD2, 5 bases. V was shortened by 2 bases and J by 1 base, with 13 bases between the two germline ends. Germline V gene sequence: CDR1 MNHNS, CDR2 SASEGT. This CDR3 is built from 16 residues. The CDR3 sequence: CASSERTRIGTDTQYF. CDR3 sequence (DNA): TGTGCCAGCAGTGAAAGGACTCGAATCGGCACAGATACGCAGTATTTT.

The V and J genes are TRBV2 and TRBJ1-1; D is ambiguous. The CDR3 runs to 13 residues. The ends were cut back, 7 bases at V and 1 base at J, with 10 bases in the middle. From germline, CDR1 is SNHLY and CDR2 FYNNEI. CDR3 sequence: CASNLNENTEAFF. The CDR3 coding sequence is TGTGCCAGCAACCTTAACGAGAACACTGAAGCTTTCTTT.

This clone has only a few counts. The chain is built from TRBV4-1 and TRBJ2-1; weak D call: TRBD2 (7 bases). The CDR3 spans 17 residues. V lost 1 base and J 10 bases, leaving 23 bases between the germline ends. Germline CDR1 and CDR2: MGHRA and YSYEKL. CDR3 nucleotides: TGCGCCAGCAGCCAAGGAAGCGGCGGGGGCAGCTCACGGGAGCAGTTCTTC. Translating gives CASSQGSGGGSSREQFF.

V is TRBV27 and J is TRBJ1-4; TRBD1 aligns across 9 bases. The junction had 8 bases not matched to a gene; V was cut back by 8 bases and J by 4 bases. The CDR3 spans 15 residues. Looked up from germline, CDR1 is MNHEY and CDR2 is SMNVEV (reference sequence). The CDR3 loop is CASAAPGQGNEKLFF. CDR3 sequence (DNA): TGTGCCAGCGCTGCCCCGGGACAGGGTAATGAAAAACTGTTTTTT.

The V gene is TRBV5-4, the J gene TRBJ2-5, with D perhaps matching TRBD1 or TRBD2 (5 bases each). Between the trimmed V and J ends, which lost 3 bases and 4 bases, there was a span of 13 bases. The CDR3 totals 14 residues. CDR1 SGHNT and CDR2 YYREEE come from the germline V gene (reference sequence). The CDR3 DNA follows: TGTGCCAGCAGCTCACCAGGGACCGCAGAGACCCAGTACTTC. This sequence encodes CASSSPGTAETQYF.

This chain joins TRBV15 and TRBJ1-1; D gene ambiguous. The CDR3 loop spans 12 amino acids. Deletions cut 4 bases from V and 1 base from J, with 4 bases between. The germline V gene encodes CDR1 LNHNV and CDR2 YYDKDF (reference sequence). CDR3 sequence: CATSKTNTEAFF. In nucleotides, the CDR3 is TGTGCCACCAGCAAAACGAACACTGAAGCTTTCTTT.

V gene TRBV7-2 combines with J gene TRBJ2-2; D not resolved. Germline values: CDR1 SGHTA, CDR2 FQGNSA. The CDR3 has 15 residues. V was clipped by 5 bases and J by 5 bases, with 15 bases between them. The DNA for the CDR3 is TGTGCCAGCAGCCGGGCTTCCTCCGTGACCGGGGAGCTGTTTTTT. It codes for CASSRASSVTGELFF.

CDR3 amino acids: CASSPLAGETDTQYF. CDR3 nucleotide sequence: TGTGCCAGCAGCCCGCTAGCGGGAGAAACAGATACGCAGTATTTT. This chain links TRBV7-6 with TRBJ2-3, with 10 nucleotides matching TRBD2. CDR3 length equals 15 residues. Trimming at V came to 5 bases and at J to 3 bases, leaving 5 bases not matched to a gene. Germline loops: CDR1 SGHVS, CDR2 FNYEAQ.

This clone was seen just once. CDR3 bases: TGTGCCTCCCAGGGGTTCATGAACACTGAAGCTTTCTTT. Protein: CASQGFMNTEAFF. The chain employs TRBV12-3 or TRBV12-4 and TRBJ1-1, with D perhaps matching TRBD1 (6 bases). The CDR3 loop spans 13 amino acids. The V end lost 11 bases, the J end lost 0 bases, and 13 bases lay between the germline ends.

The chain joins TRBV7-9 to TRBJ1-1, with D tentatively TRBD1 (5 bases). The germline gives CDR1 SEHNR, CDR2 FQNEAQ (reference sequence). With 1 base removed from V and 0 bases from J, the gap between germline ends came to 9 bases. CDR3 length: 15 residues. The CDR3 DNA is TGTGCCAGCAGCTTAGACGGGACTGTGAACACTGAAGCTTTCTTT. Translated: CASSLDGTVNTEAFF.

The V gene is TRBV5-1, the J gene TRBJ2-1; perhaps TRBD1 as D (7 bases). The length of the CDR3 is 14 residues. CDR1 is SGHRS, CDR2 YFSETQ, per germline. Trimming took off 0 bases at V and 7 bases at J, with 11 bases between the two ends. The CDR3 DNA reads TGCGCCAGCAGCTTGGGGACAGGAGGGAATGAGCAGTTCTTC. Its translation: CASSLGTGGNEQFF.

This clone showed up just a few times. The J gene is TRBJ2-7, the V gene TRBV4-1; a possible D gene is TRBD1 (6 bases). Trimming shortened V by 4 bases and J by 2 bases, and 15 bases separated the two germline ends. The CDR3 runs 15 residues. Germline V CDR1 and CDR2: MGHRA, YSYEKL. DNA for the CDR3: TGCGCCAGCAGCCGTGGACAGTCGAACACCTACGAGCAGTACTTC. It encodes CASSRGQSNTYEQYF.

This rearrangement joins TRBV7-8 to TRBJ1-2; 9 bases line up with TRBD1. This CDR3 has 15 residues. V lost 5 bases, J lost 6 bases, and 10 bases stayed unmatched. The V gene's germline CDR1 is SGHVS and CDR2 FQNEAQ. In nucleotides, the CDR3 is TGTGCCAGCAGCCCTATCTGGACAGGGGTTCATGGCTACACCTTC. Its translation is CASSPIWTGVHGYTF.

V gene TRBV11-3 combines with J gene TRBJ2-3; no reliable D call. CDR1 SGHNT and CDR2 YENEEA come from the germline V gene. There are 13 residues in the CDR3. The V end lost 5 bases, the J end lost 1 base, and 7 bases lay between the germline ends. CDR3 in amino acids: CASSLSRTDTQYF. The CDR3 DNA is TGTGCCAGCAGCCTTTCCCGCACAGATACGCAGTATTTT.

This clone was seen more than once but under ten times. In DNA form, the CDR3 reads TGTGCCAGCAGCGTATACGCTAGCGGGGAGACCCAGTACTTC. As protein: CASSVYASGETQYF. The rearrangement joins TRBV9 to TRBJ2-5; 8 bases are a match to TRBD2. Trimming took 1 base from V and 5 from J; bases not matched to a gene: 4. The CDR3 runs to 14 residues. Germline CDR1 SGDLS, CDR2 YYNGEE.

Concerning this clone: Other DNA sequences from this sample encode an identical CDR3 as well. The chain links TRBV20-1 to TRBJ1-1; D gene uncertain. This CDR3 has 11 residues. Trimming took 3 bases from V and 3 from J, leaving 5 bases between them. Germline V lookup: CDR1 DFQATT, CDR2 SNEGSKA (reference sequence). CDR3 sequence reads: CSASPHTEAFF. The CDR3 nucleotides read TGCAGTGCTAGTCCCCACACTGAAGCTTTCTTT.

The V call is TRBV18, the J call TRBJ2-3; D may correspond to TRBD1 or TRBD2 (5 bases each). The CDR3 has 17 residues. Deletions cut 2 bases from V and 3 bases from J, with 18 bases between. CDR1 is KGHSH and CDR2 is LQKENI in the germline V gene. The CDR3 reads CASSPTAGFEGTDTQYF. The CDR3 DNA is TGTGCCAGCTCACCAACCGCCGGATTTGAGGGGACAGATACGCAGTATTTT.

The chain has TRBV11-3 and TRBJ2-7, with TRBD2 identical over 11 bases. This CDR3 comprises 19 residues. Per the germline V gene, CDR1 is SGHNT and CDR2 is YENEEA. V shed 1 base, J shed 1 base, and the junction held 12 bases outside the gene matches. The chain's CDR3 is CASSLGGLAGGDLSYEQYF. The CDR3 DNA follows: TGTGCCAGCAGCTTAGGGGGGCTAGCGGGAGGTGACCTTTCCTACGAGCAGTACTTC. Using reference TRBV11-3 and TRBJ2-7 for the parts outside the CDR3, the full variable domain is EAGVVQSPRYKIIEKKQPVAFWCNPISGHNTLYWYLQNLGQGPELLIRYENEEAVDDSQLPKDRFSAERLKGVDSTLKIQPAELGDSAVYLCASSLGGLAGGDLSYEQYFGPGTRLTVT.

This chain connects TRBV12-3 or TRBV12-4 to TRBJ2-7; no firm D call. The V end lost 4 bases, the J end lost 4 bases, and 5 bases lay between the germline ends. The CDR3 contains 11 residues. The CDR3 reads CASSSQYEQYF. DNA of the CDR3: TGTGCCAGCAGTTCGCAATACGAGCAGTACTTC.

The J gene is TRBJ2-3, the V gene TRBV30; 9 bases fit TRBD2. The CDR3 is 16 amino acids. V gave up 3 bases and J gave up 4 bases; unmatched junction bases: 11. The V gene's germline CDR1 is GTSNPN and CDR2 SVGIG (reference sequence). CDR3 sequence: CAWRRWRGGQPDTQYF. The CDR3 bases are TGTGCCTGGAGAAGGTGGCGGGGGGGCCAGCCAGATACGCAGTATTTT.

This clone came up a few times. The genes are TRBV30 and TRBJ2-1; 9 bases fit TRBD2. The junction had 1 base not matched to a gene; V was cut back by 0 bases and J by 4 bases. This CDR3 comprises 14 residues. Germline values: CDR1 GTSNPN, CDR2 SVGIG (reference sequence). CDR3 coding DNA: TGTGCCTGGAGTGTAGCGGGGGGTTACAATGAGCAGTTCTTC. Residues: CAWSVAGGYNEQFF.

This clone was observed a single time. The chain employs TRBV24-1 and TRBJ2-2, with D possibly TRBD2 on 5 matching bases. Germline assignment: CDR1 KGHDR and CDR2 SFDVKD. Between the trimmed V and J ends, which lost 7 bases and 7 bases, there was a span of 12 bases. The CDR3 contains 13 residues. CDR3 sequence: CATRDWGNGELFF. For the CDR3, the DNA is TGTGCCACCAGGGACTGGGGTAACGGGGAGCTGTTTTTT.

The CDR3 spells CASSENLGQGSNQPQHF. The CDR3, as DNA: TGTGCCAGCAGTGAAAATCTGGGACAGGGAAGCAATCAGCCCCAGCATTTT. The rearrangement uses TRBV2 and TRBJ1-5; 9 nucleotides line up with TRBD1. The length of the CDR3 is 17 residues. J gave up 1 base and V 2 bases, and 6 bases lay outside the gene matches. In germline, CDR1 is SNHLY, CDR2 FYNNEI.

The V gene is TRBV6-1, the J gene TRBJ2-2; D not resolved. CDR3 length: 15 residues. V was pared by 1 base and J by 2 bases, with 8 bases between. Germline V gives CDR1 MNHNS, CDR2 SASEGT. DNA for the CDR3: TGTGCCAGCAGTGAAGGTCAGACTAACACCGGGGAGCTGTTTTTT. It specifies CASSEGQTNTGELFF.

The chain employs TRBV11-1 and TRBJ2-5; perhaps TRBD1 as D (6 bases). Per germline, CDR1 SGHAT and CDR2 FQDESV (reference sequence). This CDR3 spans 15 amino acids. With 2 bases removed from V and 1 base from J, the gap between germline ends came to 11 bases. CDR3 sequence: CASSLRQALQETQYF. CDR3 sequence (DNA): TGTGCCAGCAGCTTAAGACAGGCCCTCCAAGAGACCCAGTACTTC.

This clone was observed a few times. The V and J genes are TRBV6-6 and TRBJ1-2, with D possibly being TRBD1 (6 bases). The CDR3 totals 13 residues. Germline values: CDR1 MNHNY, CDR2 SVGAGI (reference sequence). V was trimmed by 8 bases and J by 1 base, leaving 11 bases between them. In DNA form, the CDR3 reads TGTGCCAGCGGAATGGACAGTAACTATGGCTACACCTTC. Translation: CASGMDSNYGYTF.

V is TRBV3-1 (or the pseudogene TRBV3-2) and J is TRBJ2-1; TRBD2 aligns across 7 bases. V trimming: 3 bases; J trimming: 5 bases; junction bases outside the gene matches: 10. Germline values: CDR1 LGHDT, CDR2 YNNKEL (reference sequence). This CDR3 has 16 amino acids. CDR3 loop: CASSQRSGVGHNEQFF. CDR3 bases: TGTGCCAGCAGCCAGAGGAGCGGGGTTGGCCACAATGAGCAGTTCTTC.

V is TRBV5-4 and J is TRBJ1-1, with 9 nucleotides matching TRBD1. The CDR3 is 15 residues long. The germline gives CDR1 SGHNT, CDR2 YYREEE (reference sequence). Trimming took 4 bases from V and 2 from J; bases not matched to a gene: 6. CDR3 residues: CASSPKQGANTEAFF. CDR3 in DNA: TGTGCCAGCAGCCCCAAACAGGGGGCAAACACTGAAGCTTTCTTT.

The chain uses TRBV18 and TRBJ2-7; 7 positions agree with TRBD2. Trimming at V came to 6 bases and at J to 4 bases, leaving 12 bases not matched to a gene. Looked up from germline, CDR1 is KGHSH and CDR2 is LQKENI. CDR3 length: 15 amino acids. The CDR3 sequence is CASSPTGRGGYEQYF. CDR3 DNA: TGTGCCAGCTCTCCCACTGGGAGGGGAGGGTACGAGCAGTACTTC.

This chain joins TRBV27 and TRBJ1-5; D might be TRBD1 (6 bases). The germline CDR1 and CDR2 sequences are MNHEY and SMNVEV (reference sequence). The V end was cut by 2 bases, the J end by 3 bases, with 17 bases between. The CDR3 runs to 17 residues. The CDR3 nucleotides are TGTGCCAGCAGTTTAGTGGGGGCGGGGGTAATCAATCAGCCCCAGCATTTT. Encoded protein: CASSLVGAGVINQPQHF.

The table lists this clone with a few counts. The chain recombines TRBV6-4 with TRBJ2-3; D perhaps matches TRBD2 (7 bases). The CDR3 spans 15 residues. The germline V gene has CDR1 MRHNA and CDR2 SNTAGT. V was pared by 0 bases and J by 4 bases, with 11 bases between. The chain's CDR3 is CASSDSEGGADTQYF. The CDR3, as DNA: TGTGCCAGCAGTGACTCGGAGGGGGGGGCAGATACGCAGTATTTT.